One sample yielded the 2 T cell receptor beta chains listed below, sequenced in a study of T cells in Graves' hyperthyroidism and ophthalmopathy. Amplification yielded TCR beta CDR3 regions, with RNA transcripts as the source. RT-PCR in the first round (using the HTBI primer set) targeted the TCR CDR3. A single record per CDR3 protein comes from TCRdb applying MiXCR to the multiplex PCR reads. This table holds 90,000 to 120,000 distinct CDR3 sequences, approximately 15% found once. Specimen: blood. Receptor source: a woman between 45 and 65 years old with Graves' hyperthyroidism.

V is TRBV6-1 and J is TRBJ1-1, with D possibly matching TRBD1 (5 bases). The CDR3 is made up of 14 amino acids. The germline V gene encodes CDR1 MNHNS and CDR2 SASEGT. V was trimmed by 7 bases and J by 5 bases, leaving 17 bases between them. This CDR3 reads CASIQDIMGTEAFF. In DNA, the CDR3 is TGTGCCAGCATCCAGGACATTATGGGTACTGAAGCTTTCTTT.

This clonotype was observed at least ten times. The chain is built from TRBV6-2 or TRBV6-3 and TRBJ2-7; tentatively, D is TRBD1 or TRBD2 (5 bases each). Trimming took off 7 bases at V and 6 bases at J, with 16 bases between the two ends. Germline lookup yields CDR1 MNHEY and CDR2 SVGEGT. The CDR3 runs 13 residues. The CDR3 nucleotides are TGTGCCAGCATGACGGGGCTTAACCCCGAGCAGTACTTC. This translates into CASMTGLNPEQYF.